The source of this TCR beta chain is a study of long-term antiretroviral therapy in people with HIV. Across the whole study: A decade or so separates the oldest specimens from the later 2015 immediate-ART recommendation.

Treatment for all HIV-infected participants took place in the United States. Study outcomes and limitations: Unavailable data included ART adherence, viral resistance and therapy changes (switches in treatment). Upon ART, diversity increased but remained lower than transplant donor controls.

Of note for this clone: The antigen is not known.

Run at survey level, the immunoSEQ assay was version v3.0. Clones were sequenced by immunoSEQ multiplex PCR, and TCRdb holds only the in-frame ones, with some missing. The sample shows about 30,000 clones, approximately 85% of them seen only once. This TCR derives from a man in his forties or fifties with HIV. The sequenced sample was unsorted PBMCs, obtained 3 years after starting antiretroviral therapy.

In nucleotides, the CDR3 is TGTGCCAGCAGAACCGGGACAGGGGGCGAGCAGTACTTC. It specifies CASRTGTGGEQYF. The chain joins TRBV28 to TRBJ2-7; 11 bases line up with TRBD1. CDR3 size: 13 residues. V lost 6 bases to trimming and J lost 6 bases; unmatched junction nucleotides: 4. Germline lookup yields CDR1 MDHEN and CDR2 SYDVKM.